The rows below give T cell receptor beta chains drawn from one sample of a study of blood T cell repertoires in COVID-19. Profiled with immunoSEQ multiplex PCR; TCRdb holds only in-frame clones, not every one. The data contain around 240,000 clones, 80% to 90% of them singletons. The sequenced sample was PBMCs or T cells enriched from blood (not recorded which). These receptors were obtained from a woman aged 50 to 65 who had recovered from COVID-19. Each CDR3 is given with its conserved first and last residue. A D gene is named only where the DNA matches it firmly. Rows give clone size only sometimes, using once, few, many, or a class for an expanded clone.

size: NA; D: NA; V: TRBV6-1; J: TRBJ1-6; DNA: TGTGCCAGCAGTGAAAAGACCCCGCGGGGCGTTAATAATTCACCCCTCCACTTT; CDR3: CASSEKTPRGVNNSPLHF
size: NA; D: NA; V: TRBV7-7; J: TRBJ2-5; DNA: TGTGCTAGCAGCTTAGCAGGAGATGGGTGGGAGACCCAGTACTTC; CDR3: CASSLAGDGWETQYF
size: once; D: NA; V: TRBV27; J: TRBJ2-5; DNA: TGTGCCAGCAGAGACGGGATGAATGTGGAGACCCAGTACTTC; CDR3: CASRDGMNVETQYF
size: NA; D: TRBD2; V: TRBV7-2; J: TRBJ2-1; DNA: TGTGCCAGCAGCTTGCTAGCGGGAGGCAATGAGCAGTTCTTC; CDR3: CASSLLAGGNEQFF
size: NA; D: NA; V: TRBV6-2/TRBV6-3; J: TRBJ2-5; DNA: TGTGCCAGCAGTTATCGGTTCCAAGAGACCCAGTACTTC; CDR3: CASSYRFQETQYF
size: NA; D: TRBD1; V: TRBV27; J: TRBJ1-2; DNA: TGTGCCAGCAGACACCGTGGACAGGACTATGGCTACACCTTC; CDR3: CASRHRGQDYGYTF
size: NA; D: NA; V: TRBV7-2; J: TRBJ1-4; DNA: TGTGCCAGCAGCTCCCGGGGAGCTGAAAAACTGTTTTTT; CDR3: CASSSRGAEKLFF
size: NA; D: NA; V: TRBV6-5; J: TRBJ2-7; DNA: TGTGCCAGCAGGTTGCCAGGATCTGCCTACGAGCAGTACTTC; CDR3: CASRLPGSAYEQYF
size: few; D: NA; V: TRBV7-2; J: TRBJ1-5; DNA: TGTGCCAGCAGCTTAGCGGGCACAGAGTACAATCAGCCCCAGCATTTT; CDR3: CASSLAGTEYNQPQHF
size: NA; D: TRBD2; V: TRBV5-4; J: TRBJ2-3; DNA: TGTGCCAGCAGCCTAGGGCGGGGGGACCAGTATACGCAGTATTTT; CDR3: CASSLGRGDQYTQYF
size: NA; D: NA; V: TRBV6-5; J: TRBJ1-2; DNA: TGTGCCAGCAGCAGAGGGGGTTCGGGTAATGGCTACACCTTC; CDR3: CASSRGGSGNGYTF
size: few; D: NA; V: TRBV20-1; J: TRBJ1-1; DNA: TGCAGTGCGAGTGGTGAGAAAATCGCGGAAGCTTTCTTT; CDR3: CSASGEKIAEAFF
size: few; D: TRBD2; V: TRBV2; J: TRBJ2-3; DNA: TGTGCCAGCAGTGGACTAGCGGGATGGGGAGATACGCAGTATTTT; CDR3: CASSGLAGWGDTQYF
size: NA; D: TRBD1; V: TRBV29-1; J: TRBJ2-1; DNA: TGCAGCGCGGGACAGAGAAATGAGCAGTTCTTC; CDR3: CSAGQRNEQFF
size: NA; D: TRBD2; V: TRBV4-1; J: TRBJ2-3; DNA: TGCGCCAGCAGCCAAGATAACGGGGGGGGATTAGCGGGGATGCCCACAGATACGCAGTATTTT; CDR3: CASSQDNGGGLAGMPTDTQYF
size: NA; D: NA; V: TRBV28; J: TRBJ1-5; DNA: TGTGCCAGCAGTTCACTAAATCAGCCCCAGCATTTT; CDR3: CASSSLNQPQHF
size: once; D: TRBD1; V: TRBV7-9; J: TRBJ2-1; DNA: TGTGCCAGCAGCCCCGGGACAGGGGGACTAGCAGGCTCCTACAATGAGCAGTTCTTC; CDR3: CASSPGTGGLAGSYNEQFF
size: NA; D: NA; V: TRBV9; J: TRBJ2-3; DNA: TGTGCCAGCAGCACCCACTCATCCGGCACAGATACGCAGTATTTT; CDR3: CASSTHSSGTDTQYF
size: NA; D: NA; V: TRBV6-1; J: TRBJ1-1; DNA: TGTGCCAGCAGTGAGTGGCAAGGGGTTGGGATCACTGAAGCTTTCTTT; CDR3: CASSEWQGVGITEAFF
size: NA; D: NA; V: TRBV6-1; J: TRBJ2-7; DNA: TGTGCCAGCAGTGAAGCGGGACATAAGACGGACGAGCAGTACTTC; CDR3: CASSEAGHKTDEQYF
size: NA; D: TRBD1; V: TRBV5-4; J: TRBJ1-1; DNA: TGTGCCAGCAGCCCCCCCGGCTACAGGGGTGACACTGAAGCTTTCTTT; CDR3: CASSPPGYRGDTEAFF
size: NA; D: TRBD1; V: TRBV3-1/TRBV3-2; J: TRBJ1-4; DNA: TGTGCCAGCAGCCAAGGGCTACAGGGGAATGAAAAACTGTTTTTT; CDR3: CASSQGLQGNEKLFF
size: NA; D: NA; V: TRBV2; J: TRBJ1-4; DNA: TGTGCCAGCAGTGACATAACCGGGAATGAAAAACTGTTTTTT; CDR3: CASSDITGNEKLFF
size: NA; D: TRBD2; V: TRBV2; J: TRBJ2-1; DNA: TGTGCCAGCAGGGCGGGAGGCCCCCCTGAGCAGTTCTTC; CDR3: CASRAGGPPEQFF
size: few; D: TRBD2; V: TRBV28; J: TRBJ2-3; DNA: TGTGCCAGCAGTCCTCCGGGACTAGCGGGACTCACAGATACGCAGTATTTT; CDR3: CASSPPGLAGLTDTQYF
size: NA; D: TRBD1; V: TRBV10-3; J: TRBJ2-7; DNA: TGTGCCATCAGTGAGTCGACAGGGACGACCCTCTCCTACGAGCAGTACTTC; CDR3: CAISESTGTTLSYEQYF
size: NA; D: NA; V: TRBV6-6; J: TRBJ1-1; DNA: TGTGCCAGCAGACTCGGTGGAGGGAGTAACACTGAAGCTTTCTTT; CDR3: CASRLGGGSNTEAFF
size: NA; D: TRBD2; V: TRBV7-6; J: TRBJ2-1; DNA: TGTGCCAGCAGCTTAGCTCTAGCGGGAAATTACAATGAGCAGTTCTTC; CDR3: CASSLALAGNYNEQFF
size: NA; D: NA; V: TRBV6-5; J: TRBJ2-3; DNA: TGTGCCAGCAGTTATTCACAGGGCACAGATACGCAGTATTTT; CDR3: CASSYSQGTDTQYF
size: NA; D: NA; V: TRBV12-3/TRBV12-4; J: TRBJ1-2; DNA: TGTGCCAGCACTCAGGGGTGGTATGGCTACACCTTC; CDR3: CASTQGWYGYTF
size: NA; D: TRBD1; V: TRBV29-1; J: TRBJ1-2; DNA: TGCAGCGTTGTTTTTATCAGCACAGGGGGTAACTATGGCTACACCTTC; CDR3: CSVVFISTGGNYGYTF
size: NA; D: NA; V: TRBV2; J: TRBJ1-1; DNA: TGTGCCAGCGGTCAGGCAACCCTGAACACTGAAGCTTTCTTT; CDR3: CASGQATLNTEAFF
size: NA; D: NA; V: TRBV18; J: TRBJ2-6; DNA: TGTGCCAGCTCCTTGAACGCAGGCTCTGGGGCCAACGTCCTGACTTTC; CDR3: CASSLNAGSGANVLTF
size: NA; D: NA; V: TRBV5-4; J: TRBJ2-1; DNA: TGTGCCAGCAGCTCCAAACAGGGTGGAGAGCAGTTCTTC; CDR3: CASSSKQGGEQFF
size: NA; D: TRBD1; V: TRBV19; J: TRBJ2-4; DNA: TGTGCCAGTAGTATTATGGGGTCAGGGGGCGCGGGGATTCAGTACTTC; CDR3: CASSIMGSGGAGIQYF
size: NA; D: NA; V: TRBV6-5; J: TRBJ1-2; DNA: TGTGCCAGCAGTTACTCCGGGAGAGGTGGCTACACCTTC; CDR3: CASSYSGRGGYTF
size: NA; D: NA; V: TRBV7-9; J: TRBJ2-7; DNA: TGTGCCAGCAGCGCGTCCGGGGCCTACGAGCAGTACTTC; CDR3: CASSASGAYEQYF